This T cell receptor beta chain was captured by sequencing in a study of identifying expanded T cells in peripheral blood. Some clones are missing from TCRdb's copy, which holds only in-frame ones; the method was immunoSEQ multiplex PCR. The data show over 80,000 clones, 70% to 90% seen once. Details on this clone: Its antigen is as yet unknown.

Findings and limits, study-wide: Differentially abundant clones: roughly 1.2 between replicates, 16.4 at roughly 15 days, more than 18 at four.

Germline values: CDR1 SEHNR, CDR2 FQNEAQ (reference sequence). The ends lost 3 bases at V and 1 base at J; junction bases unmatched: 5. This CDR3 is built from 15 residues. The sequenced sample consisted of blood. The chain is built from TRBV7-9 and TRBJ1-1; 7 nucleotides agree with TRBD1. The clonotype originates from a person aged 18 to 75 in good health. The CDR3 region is CASSLGDRENTEAFF. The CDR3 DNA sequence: TGTGCCAGCAGCTTGGGCGACAGGGAGAACACTGAAGCTTTCTTT.